The 27 T cell receptor beta chains given below trace back to one sample, sequenced in a study of radiotherapy plus CTLA-4 blockade in lung cancer (dated by TCRdb to the late 2010s). Receptor amplification or capture employed the immunoSEQ multiplex PCR assay. In its TCRdb copy, this immuneACCESS table keeps in-frame sequences only and misses some clones. Where compared with another copy, unresolved V genes explain less than half of these, and the others have no known cause. Present in this sample are fewer than 75,000 clones, around 87% of which were seen just once. Less than 45% of the sample goes to the ten largest clones. Material: peripheral blood, obtained from a patient treated with radiotherapy plus ipilimumab. All receptors derive from a human donor with non-small cell lung cancer that progressed on radiotherapy plus ipilimumab.

This chain joins TRBV12-5 and TRBJ1-3; 7 bases are shared with TRBD1. Trimming removed 0 bases from V and 0 bases from J; junction bases left unmatched: 5. The length of the CDR3 is 17 residues. Germline V gene sequence: CDR1 LGHNT, CDR2 FRNRAP. The CDR3 sequence: CASGLVLWDSSGNTIYF. CDR3 DNA sequence: TGTGCTAGTGGTTTGGTACTTTGGGACAGCTCTGGAAACACCATATATTTT.

This clone is a singleton in its sample. The chain is built from TRBV14 and TRBJ1-4; no clear D. The V gene's germline CDR1 is SGHDN and CDR2 FVKESK. V lost 0 bases and J 7 bases, leaving 15 bases between the germline ends. The CDR3 spans 16 residues. As DNA, the CDR3 is TGTGCCAGCAGCCAAGAGGTTATCCCGGGTGGTGAAAAACTGTTTTTT. Its translation: CASSQEVIPGGEKLFF.

The chain joins TRBV9 to TRBJ2-1; 12 bases agree with TRBD2. Germline CDR1 and CDR2: SGDLS and YYNGEE. V lost 3 bases to trimming and J lost 8 bases; unmatched junction nucleotides: 15. The CDR3 sequence is 18 residues long. The CDR3 loop is CASSDRASGRAYGDEQFF. The CDR3 nucleotides are TGTGCCAGCAGCGATCGGGCTAGCGGGAGGGCCTATGGGGATGAGCAGTTCTTC.

The chain links TRBV6-5 to TRBJ1-2, with 7 nucleotides matching TRBD1. V lost 6 bases, J lost 8 bases, and 6 bases stayed unmatched. CDR1 and CDR2 (germline): MNHEY, SVGAGI. CDR3 length equals 12 residues. Here the CDR3 reads CASSQTGFGYTF. The CDR3 nucleotides read TGTGCCAGCAGCCAGACAGGGTTCGGCTACACCTTC.

J is TRBJ2-7 and V is TRBV13; 14 bases fit TRBD2. This CDR3 region has 16 residues. The germline V gene encodes CDR1 PRHDT and CDR2 FYEKMQ (reference sequence). J gave up 5 bases and V 5 bases, and 8 bases lay outside the gene matches. DNA for the CDR3: TGTGCCAGCAGCCTTGGACTAGCGGGAGGCAGCCACGAGCAGTACTTC. Its protein is CASSLGLAGGSHEQYF.

V and J are TRBV29-1 and TRBJ2-1; D not resolved. Germline V CDR1 and CDR2: SQVTM, ANQGSEA. The CDR3 extends over 14 amino acids. V was shortened by 4 bases and J by 3 bases, with 13 bases between the two germline ends. The CDR3: CSVVVWVVYNEQFF. The CDR3 DNA sequence: TGCAGCGTTGTCGTTTGGGTCGTCTACAATGAGCAGTTCTTC.

The chain carries TRBV6-1 and TRBJ1-4; TRBD1 matches 9 bases. V trimming: 6 bases; J trimming: 7 bases; junction bases outside the gene matches: 6. The CDR3 runs to 14 residues. The germline V gene encodes CDR1 MNHNS and CDR2 SASEGT. This CDR3 is CASRTGQGTEKLFF. DNA of the CDR3: TGTGCCAGCAGAACGGGACAGGGAACTGAAAAACTGTTTTTT.

The chain couples TRBV25-1 to TRBJ2-2, with a possible D match to TRBD1 (5 bases). Germline V gene lookup returns CDR1 MGHDK and CDR2 SYGVNS. Between the trimmed V and J ends, which lost 6 bases and 6 bases, there was a span of 8 bases. The CDR3 consists of 12 residues. The CDR3 DNA is TGTGCCAGCAGCCCCAGGGCCGGGGAGCTGTTTTTT. As protein: CASSPRAGELFF.

The chain uses TRBV5-1 and TRBJ2-5; D is perhaps TRBD1 or TRBD2 (5 bases each). This CDR3 has 15 amino acids. The germline V and J ends were trimmed by 1 base and 5 bases, with 15 bases remaining between them. Per germline, CDR1 SGHRS and CDR2 YFSETQ. CDR3 nucleotides: TGCGCCAGCAGCTTGCGGGATGGGGGTTTGGAGACCCAGTACTTC. Its translation: CASSLRDGGLETQYF.

The rearrangement uses TRBV6-1 and TRBJ1-5, with 8 nucleotides matching TRBD1. The germline CDR1 and CDR2 sequences are MNHNS and SASEGT. The CDR3 length is 14 residues. The V gene end was trimmed by 8 bases and the J gene end by 4 bases; junction bases not matched to a gene: 7. In DNA, the CDR3 is TGTGCCAGCTCCGACAGGGGTCCTAATCAGCCCCAGCATTTT. This translates into CASSDRGPNQPQHF.

The gene calls are TRBV10-3 and TRBJ2-1, with 9 bases that match TRBD2. V shed 6 bases, J shed 8 bases, and the junction held 8 bases outside the gene matches. The CDR3 is made up of 14 amino acids. Looked up from germline, CDR1 is ENHRY and CDR2 is SYGVKD. As DNA, the CDR3 is TGTGCCATCAGAGCGGGGGGTTCCACCGATGAGCAGTTCTTC. Its translation: CAIRAGGSTDEQFF.

The chain joins TRBV28 to TRBJ1-5; D is uncertain. Germline V gene lookup returns CDR1 MDHEN and CDR2 SYDVKM. This CDR3 has 12 amino acids. The ends were cut back, 1 base at V and 6 bases at J, with 4 bases in the middle. The CDR3 reads CASSLSGQPQHF. CDR3 DNA: TGTGCCAGCAGTTTATCCGGTCAGCCCCAGCATTTT.

The chain links TRBV13 to TRBJ2-5, with TRBD2 matching 11 bases. The J call may not be correct, given that the DNA end is closer to TRBJ2-7. The germline gives CDR1 PRHDT, CDR2 FYEKMQ (reference sequence). The CDR3 runs to 15 residues. CDR3 bases: TGTGCCAGCAGCTCACCGGGACTAGCGGTCTACGAGCAGTACTTC. Protein sequence: CASSSPGLAVYEQYF.

The rearrangement links TRBV11-2 to TRBJ2-5, with unresolved D. V was trimmed by 0 bases and J by 5 bases, leaving 4 bases between them. The V gene's germline CDR1 is SGHAT and CDR2 FQNNGV. CDR3 length equals 12 residues. CDR3 sequence reads: CASSLDGETQYF. For the CDR3, the DNA is TGTGCCAGCAGCTTAGATGGGGAGACCCAGTACTTC.

This clone was counted a single time. The chain recombines TRBV30 with TRBJ2-7; tentatively, D is TRBD2 (6 bases). Germline loops: CDR1 GTSNPN, CDR2 SVGIG (reference sequence). The CDR3 loop spans 13 amino acids. V was shortened by 5 bases and J by 2 bases, with 13 bases between the two germline ends. The CDR3 region has the DNA TGTGCCTGGGGTGCCGCTAGCGCCTACGAGCAGTACTTC. This translates into CAWGAASAYEQYF. Combining the CDR3 with reference TRBV30 and TRBJ2-7 gives the whole variable domain SQTIHQWPATLVQPVGSPLSLECTVEGTSNPNLYWYRQAAGRGLQLLFYSVGIGQISSEVPQNLSASRPQDRQFILSSKKLLLSDSGFYLCAWGAASAYEQYFGPGTRLTVT.

V is TRBV6-6 and J is TRBJ1-1, with D tentatively TRBD1 (5 bases). The CDR3 spans 14 residues. V gave up 5 bases and J gave up 4 bases, with 14 bases separating them. CDR1 and CDR2 from the germline V gene are MNHNY and SVGAGI (reference sequence). This CDR3 reads CASSQRSGVTEAFF. The CDR3 DNA reads as TGTGCCAGCAGTCAACGATCGGGGGTCACTGAAGCTTTCTTT.

V usage is TRBV7-8 and J usage is TRBJ2-2; a possible D gene is TRBD1 (6 bases). V lost 5 bases and J 6 bases, leaving 16 bases between the germline ends. Germline V gene data show CDR1 as SGHVS and CDR2 as FQNEAQ. The CDR3 is made up of 15 amino acids. DNA for the CDR3: TGTGCCAGCAGCCCACAGGGATCCGGGGCCGGGGAGCTGTTTTTT. Translating gives CASSPQGSGAGELFF.

The chain employs TRBV6-6 and TRBJ1-3, with D hard to call. Deletions cut 5 bases from V and 1 base from J, with 9 bases between. The CDR3 consists of 14 residues. Germline CDR1 MNHNY, CDR2 SVGAGI (reference sequence). The CDR3 nucleotides are TGTGCCAGCAGTGAGACCCCTTCTGGAAACACCATATATTTT. Residues: CASSETPSGNTIYF.

This chain uses TRBV5-4 with TRBJ1-2, with D uncertain. With 4 bases removed from V and 4 bases from J, the gap between germline ends came to 14 bases. Per germline, CDR1 SGHNT and CDR2 YYREEE (reference sequence). The length of the CDR3 is 14 residues. The CDR3 is CASSPGGKSYGYTF. The CDR3 coding sequence is TGTGCCAGCAGCCCGGGTGGGAAGTCCTATGGCTACACCTTC.

The sample holds one count of this clone. V usage is TRBV18 and J usage is TRBJ2-7; a weak D match, TRBD1 (5 bases). The CDR3 runs 13 residues. Germline V gene data show CDR1 as KGHSH and CDR2 as LQKENI. Trimming removed 6 bases from V and 6 bases from J, with 15 bases in between. CDR3: CASSQGPVGEQYV. The CDR3 region has the DNA TGTGCCAGCTCCCAGGGTCCCGTAGGCGAGCAGTACGTC.

J is TRBJ2-7 and V is TRBV5-1, with D possibly called TRBD1 or TRBD2 (5 bases each). Trimming stripped 0 bases from V and 5 bases from J, with 12 bases between. This CDR3 has 14 amino acids. The V gene's germline CDR1 is SGHRS and CDR2 YFSETQ. CDR3 sequence reads: CASSLEGSINEQYF. In DNA, the CDR3 is TGCGCCAGCAGCTTGGAGGGGAGTATAAACGAGCAGTACTTC.

The gene calls are TRBV2 and TRBJ2-7, with 7 bases aligning to TRBD1. The CDR3 length is 16 residues. Germline lookup yields CDR1 SNHLY and CDR2 FYNNEI. Trimming took 0 bases from V and 5 from J; bases not matched to a gene: 10. In DNA form, the CDR3 reads TGTGCCAGCAGTGAAGCGCTAGACAGGGACGTCGACGAGCAGTACTTC. Its protein product is CASSEALDRDVDEQYF.

The count of this clone is one. The chain uses TRBV28 and TRBJ1-2, with D perhaps matching TRBD1 (5 bases). V was shortened by 7 bases and J by 7 bases, with 19 bases between the two germline ends. CDR1 MDHEN and CDR2 SYDVKM come from the germline V gene. The CDR3 sequence is 14 residues long. The CDR3, as DNA: TGTGCCAGCACCCACGGACACAGAAGACCTGGCTACACCTTC. Translating it yields CASTHGHRRPGYTF.

The chain carries TRBV7-3 and TRBJ1-5; no definite D call. Deletions cut 5 bases from V and 4 bases from J, with 9 bases between. This CDR3 has 13 amino acids. Per the germline V gene, CDR1 is SGHTA and CDR2 is FQGTGA. The CDR3 DNA sequence: TGTGCCAGCAGCCCGGGTTGGAATCAGCCCCAGCATTTT. Its translation: CASSPGWNQPQHF.

V is TRBV28 and J is TRBJ2-7, with D possibly TRBD1 on 6 matching bases. Between the trimmed V and J ends, which lost 3 bases and 3 bases, there was a span of 9 bases. This CDR3 contains 13 residues. CDR1 is MDHEN, CDR2 SYDVKM, per germline. CDR3 DNA sequence: TGTGCCAGCAGTTTGGGACAACTCTACGAGCAGTACTTC. This encodes CASSLGQLYEQYF.

The chain employs TRBV6-6 and TRBJ1-5; perhaps TRBD1 as D (6 bases). CDR3 length equals 15 residues. Germline V lookup: CDR1 MNHNY, CDR2 SVGAGI (reference sequence). Trimming pared 6 bases from V and 1 base from J, leaving 13 bases between. CDR3 nucleotide sequence: TGTGCCAGCAGACTGACAGGAGCAAGCAATCAGCCCCAGCATTTT. Translation: CASRLTGASNQPQHF.

The chain is built from TRBV30 and TRBJ2-1, with 9 nucleotides matching TRBD2. This CDR3 region has 18 residues. V lost 4 bases, J lost 4 bases, and 17 bases stayed unmatched. Looked up from germline, CDR1 is GTSNPN and CDR2 is SVGIG (reference sequence). DNA of the CDR3: TGTGCCTGGACTACAAAGTCCGCGGCGGGAGGGGAATACAATGAGCAGTTCTTC. This codes for CAWTTKSAAGGEYNEQFF.